This T cell receptor beta chain was sequenced for a study of blood T cell repertoires in COVID-19. Profiling relied on immunoSEQ multiplex PCR, and the TCRdb table lists in-frame clones only, not all of them. The data contain around 160,000 clones, 70% to 90% of them singletons. Trimming at V came to 4 bases and at J to 6 bases, leaving 7 bases not matched to a gene. The CDR3 is made up of 14 amino acids. CDR1 is SGHRS and CDR2 is YFSETQ in the germline V gene. This receptor was obtained from a man aged 55-75 years with acute or convalescent COVID-19. The sample comprised peripheral blood. The chain carries TRBV5-1 and TRBJ2-7; 10 positions agree with TRBD1. CDR3 loop: CASSPGQGLSEQYF. As DNA, the CDR3 is TGCGCCAGCAGCCCGGGACAGGGGCTATCCGAGCAGTACTTC.